One and the same sample provided the 27 T cell receptor beta chains below, sequenced in a study of blood T cells in healthy people across ages. Together with a sample-barcoded 5' primer, a J-beta primer mix was included in a second PCR lasting roughly 7 to 11 cycles. MiXCR, run by TCRdb on the 5' RACE reads, gives a single entry per CDR3 protein. Of hundreds of thousands of distinct CDR3 sequences listed, about 21% are singletons. Sequenced material: blood. Receptor source: a man between 65 and 80 years old in good health.

In this sample, this clonotype turned up a few times. The CDR3 protein is CASSLKQGNTEAFF. The CDR3 nucleotides are TGCGCCAGCAGCTTGAAGCAGGGAAACACTGAAGCTTTCTTT. The chain combines TRBV5-1 with TRBJ1-1, with a tentative D call TRBD1 (5 bases). The CDR3 has 14 residues. Germline assignment: CDR1 SGHRS and CDR2 YFSETQ. Trimming shortened V by 1 base and J by 2 bases, and 9 bases separated the two germline ends. Full variable domain (remainder filled in from reference TRBV5-1 and TRBJ1-1): KAGVTQTPRYLIKTRGQQVTLSCSPISGHRSVSWYQQTPGQGLQFLFEYFSETQRNKGNFPGRFSGRQFSNSRSEMNVSTLELGDSALYLCASSLKQGNTEAFFGQGTRLTVV.

This clonotype has a count of ten or more. This rearrangement joins TRBV9 to TRBJ1-6, with D uncertain. The germline CDR1 and CDR2 sequences are SGDLS and YYNGEE. The V and J ends lost 0 bases and 7 bases respectively, with 5 bases between them. The CDR3 contains 13 residues. CDR3 DNA sequence: TGTGCCAGCAGCGTAGCAGAAAATTCACCCCTCCACTTT. This codes for CASSVAENSPLHF.

The sample holds a few counts of this clonotype. V gene TRBV5-6 combines with J gene TRBJ1-2; D not resolved. With 4 bases removed from V and 2 bases from J, the gap between germline ends came to 12 bases. This CDR3 contains 14 residues. Germline V gene lookup returns CDR1 SGHDT and CDR2 YYEEEE. Here the CDR3 DNA reads TGTGCCAGCAGCAGAGGACGGAACAACTATGGCTACACCTTC. It encodes CASSRGRNNYGYTF. Using reference TRBV5-6 and TRBJ1-2 for the parts outside the CDR3, the full variable domain is DAGVTQSPTHLIKTRGQQVTLRCSPKSGHDTVSWYQQALGQGPQFIFQYYEEEERQRGNFPDRFSGHQFPNYSSELNVNALLLGDSALYLCASSRGRNNYGYTFGSGTRLTVV.

V gene TRBV25-1 combines with J gene TRBJ2-5; unclear D gene. The germline CDR1 and CDR2 sequences are MGHDK and SYGVNS. V lost 6 bases and J 4 bases, leaving 12 bases between the germline ends. This CDR3 region has 13 residues. CDR3 sequence (DNA): TGTGCCAGCAGCTATGGTCTTGGAGAGACCCAGTACTTC. Translation: CASSYGLGETQYF.

This clonotype was seen a few times. The rearrangement joins TRBV20-1 to TRBJ2-4, with TRBD2 identical over 11 bases. Germline V gene data show CDR1 as DFQATT and CDR2 as SNEGSKA (reference sequence). With 6 bases clipped from V and 1 base from J, the junction kept 14 bases outside the gene matches. The CDR3 spans 18 residues. In nucleotides, the CDR3 is TGCAGTGCCCTCAAAGCGGGTTTAGCGGGAGGGGCCAAAAACATTCAGTACTTC. This encodes CSALKAGLAGGAKNIQYF.

A few counts support this clonotype. The chain carries TRBV18 and TRBJ2-2, with 10 bases lining up with TRBD1. The CDR3 sequence is 14 residues long. Unmatched junction bases numbered 2, after V lost 6 bases and J lost 4 bases. Germline values: CDR1 KGHSH, CDR2 LQKENI. The CDR3 DNA is TGTGCCAGCTCGGGACAGGGGACCACCGGGGAGCTGTTTTTT. It specifies CASSGQGTTGELFF.

This clonotype was seen only a few times. This chain links TRBV12-3 or TRBV12-4 with TRBJ1-4; TRBD1 matches at 7 bases. J lost 6 bases, V lost 6 bases, and 10 bases had no gene match. This CDR3 has 15 residues. The CDR3 nucleotides read TGTGCCAGCAGAATGGCCGGGACAGATCATGAAAAACTGTTTTTT. Translating gives CASRMAGTDHEKLFF.

The table lists this clonotype with a few counts. The gene calls are TRBV18 and TRBJ2-5; 8 bases are a match to TRBD2. The V gene's germline CDR1 is KGHSH and CDR2 LQKENI. J gave up 2 bases and V 5 bases, and 7 bases lay outside the gene matches. The CDR3 consists of 15 residues. Here the CDR3 DNA reads TGTGCCAGCTCAAGCGGCGGGAGGCCACAAGAGACCCAGTACTTC. Translating gives CASSSGGRPQETQYF.

This clonotype was recorded a few times. This rearrangement joins TRBV3-1 to TRBJ2-5, with D hard to call. The CDR3 has 14 residues. V lost 1 base, J lost 3 bases, and 9 bases lay in between. Germline V gives CDR1 LGHDT, CDR2 YNNKEL (reference sequence). Written as DNA, the CDR3 is TGTGCCAGCAGCCAAGCAAGGGCAGAAGAGACCCAGTACTTC. Translating gives CASSQARAEETQYF.

Of note for this clonotype: Sequence at one end of the junction differs from germline and may be a read error. This sequence joins TRBV6-5 and TRBJ1-1; no clear D. Germline V gene lookup returns CDR1 MNHEY and CDR2 SVGAGI. There are 15 residues in the CDR3. DNA of the CDR3: TGTGCCAGCAGTTATGGCGGACTGTCAAACACTGGAGCTTTCTTT. Its translation: CASSYGGLSNTGAFF.

The chain recombines TRBV20-1 with TRBJ2-7, with 7 bases identical to TRBD2. The ends lost 3 bases at V and 0 bases at J; junction bases unmatched: 11. CDR1 and CDR2 (germline): DFQATT, SNEGSKA (reference sequence). The CDR3 sequence is 16 residues long. The CDR3 region has the DNA TGCAGTGCTAGTGGGGCCTGGGGGGGAGACTCCTACGAGCAGTACTTC. Translation gives CSASGAWGGDSYEQYF.

Only a few counts were recorded for this clonotype. The chain is built from TRBV11-2 and TRBJ2-5; D may match TRBD1 or TRBD2 (6 bases each). Trimming pared 1 base from V and 4 bases from J, leaving 16 bases between. Germline CDR1 SGHAT, CDR2 FQNNGV. CDR3 length equals 16 residues. The CDR3 DNA is TGTGCCAGCAGCTTAGTACTCCGGGGGCTGACAGAGACCCAGTACTTC. Translating gives CASSLVLRGLTETQYF.

This clonotype was counted a few times. The chain carries TRBV5-1 and TRBJ2-5; either TRBD1 or TRBD2 may fit D (5 bases each). This CDR3 comprises 14 residues. V was shortened by 5 bases and J by 0 bases, with 11 bases between the two germline ends. Germline V lookup: CDR1 SGHRS, CDR2 YFSETQ. CDR3 loop: CASRGPTNQETQYF. Written as DNA, the CDR3 is TGCGCCAGCAGGGGACCGACGAACCAAGAGACCCAGTACTTC.

The CDR3 DNA reads TGCGCCAGCAGCTTGGTCTTCGGGAGCTACGAGCAGTACTTC. As protein: CASSLVFGSYEQYF. The rearrangement uses TRBV5-1 and TRBJ2-5; D perhaps matches TRBD2 (6 bases). Gene TRBJ2-7 matches the end of the DNA better, so the J call may be wrong. The CDR3 runs to 14 residues. Germline V gene lookup returns CDR1 SGHRS and CDR2 YFSETQ.

The sample holds many counts of this clonotype. The rearrangement links TRBV12-3 or TRBV12-4 to TRBJ2-1; TRBD2 matches at 15 bases. V lost 5 bases to trimming and J lost 15 bases; unmatched junction nucleotides: 8. The CDR3 is 14 residues long. The CDR3 spells CASSMGTSGRTMFF. The CDR3 DNA sequence: TGTGCCAGCAGTATGGGGACTAGCGGGAGGACTATGTTCTTC.

The sample holds many counts of this clonotype. The chain has TRBV5-6 and TRBJ2-2; no reliable D call. The CDR3 has 13 amino acids. V shed 0 bases and J shed 6 bases, with 6 bases lying between them. The V gene's germline CDR1 is SGHDT and CDR2 YYEEEE. The CDR3 region has the DNA TGTGCCAGCAGCTTGGTAGGGCCCGGGGAGCTGTTTTTT. This sequence encodes CASSLVGPGELFF.

The chain is built from TRBV7-3 and TRBJ2-1; 7 bases match TRBD1. CDR1 is SGHTA and CDR2 is FQGTGA in the germline V gene. There are 16 residues in the CDR3. V lost 5 bases, J lost 7 bases, and 14 bases stayed unmatched. CDR3 DNA: TGTGCCAGCAGCCCCACCGCGACAGGGATTACTAATGAGCAGTTCTTC. This encodes CASSPTATGITNEQFF.

CDR3 coding DNA: TGCAGTGCTAGAGACTTCGGACCCACCGGGGAGCTGTTTTTT. Encoded protein: CSARDFGPTGELFF. The chain is built from TRBV20-1 and TRBJ2-2; no firm D call. The V gene lost 0 bases and the J gene lost 4 bases, with 9 bases spanning the gap. Per the germline V gene, CDR1 is DFQATT and CDR2 is SNEGSKA (reference sequence). The CDR3 has 14 amino acids.

This clonotype has just a few counts. This chain joins TRBV25-1 and TRBJ2-3; 9 bases line up with TRBD1. This CDR3 is built from 13 residues. CDR1 is MGHDK, CDR2 SYGVNS, per germline. Unmatched junction bases numbered 3, after V lost 7 bases and J lost 4 bases. The CDR3 DNA reads TGTGCCAGCACACAGGGGGCTTCAGATACGCAGTATTTT. Encoded protein: CASTQGASDTQYF.

V gene TRBV7-9 combines with J gene TRBJ1-4, with D maybe TRBD1 (6 bases). Germline CDR1 reads SEHNR; CDR2 reads FQNEAQ (reference sequence). The V gene lost 4 bases and the J gene lost 4 bases, with 13 bases spanning the gap. The CDR3 length is 15 residues. The CDR3: CASSSRGAYNEKLFF. Here the CDR3 DNA reads TGTGCCAGCAGCTCAAGGGGGGCCTATAATGAAAAACTGTTTTTT.

This clonotype has more than one count but fewer than ten. This chain connects TRBV5-1 to TRBJ2-2; TRBD2 matches at 7 bases. The CDR3 loop spans 15 amino acids. The J segment lost 5 bases and the V segment lost 1 base, leaving 5 bases of the junction unmatched. Per germline, CDR1 SGHRS and CDR2 YFSETQ. The chain's CDR3 is CASSLSSGKTGELFF. For the CDR3, the DNA is TGCGCCAGCAGCTTGTCCAGCGGGAAAACCGGGGAGCTGTTTTTT.

The chain joins TRBV15 to TRBJ2-5; D possibly matches TRBD1 or TRBD2 (5 bases each). This CDR3 has 15 residues. Trimming stripped 8 bases from V and 5 bases from J, with 21 bases between. CDR1 LNHNV and CDR2 YYDKDF come from the germline V gene (reference sequence). The CDR3 is CATGLRGSVRETQYF. Here the CDR3 DNA reads TGTGCCACCGGGTTGAGGGGCTCCGTAAGGGAGACCCAGTACTTC.

The chain couples TRBV7-2 to TRBJ2-5; D possibly corresponds to TRBD1 (6 bases). TRBJ2-7 explains the end of the DNA better; the J call may be wrong. Germline CDR1 SGHTA, CDR2 FQGNSA. The CDR3 totals 15 residues. The CDR3 DNA sequence: TGTGCCAGCAGCTTACGGGACACCACCCTCTACGAGCAGTACTTC. It specifies CASSLRDTTLYEQYF.

The rearrangement uses TRBV5-6 and TRBJ1-1; D not resolved. CDR1 and CDR2 (germline): SGHDT, YYEEEE. Between the trimmed V and J ends, which lost 2 bases and 6 bases, there was a span of 17 bases. The CDR3 spans 15 residues. CDR3 loop: CASSFISGSVPEAFF. The CDR3 bases are TGTGCCAGCAGCTTTATTTCAGGATCGGTTCCTGAAGCTTTCTTT.

The chain is built from TRBV6-2 or TRBV6-3 and TRBJ1-5, with D possibly matching TRBD1 (6 bases). V was shortened by 7 bases and J by 6 bases, with 13 bases between the two germline ends. Germline CDR1 MNHEY, CDR2 SVGEGT. This CDR3 region has 13 residues. This chain's CDR3 is CASTRGSGQPQHF. CDR3 in DNA: TGTGCCAGCACCAGGGGATCCGGTCAGCCCCAGCATTTT.

This clonotype came up a few times. The chain combines TRBV6-5 with TRBJ1-5, with D maybe TRBD1 (6 bases). Trimming cost V 5 bases and J 7 bases, with 15 bases left between them. This CDR3 comprises 14 residues. Germline CDR1 reads MNHEY; CDR2 reads SVGAGI. CDR3 coding DNA: TGTGCCAGCAGTCGTACAGGGAGCGGGCAGCCCCAGCATTTT. Translation gives CASSRTGSGQPQHF.

This clonotype occurred a few times. J is TRBJ2-1 and V is TRBV12-3 or TRBV12-4; 8 bases align to TRBD2. With 4 bases clipped from V and 4 bases from J, the junction kept 6 bases outside the gene matches. This CDR3 is 15 amino acids long. The CDR3 nucleotides read TGTGCCAGCAGTTCCATAGCGGGAATTTACAATGAGCAGTTCTTC. Protein: CASSSIAGIYNEQFF.